Listed here is a single T cell receptor beta chain. The data are from a study of blood T cell repertoires in COVID-19. For the study at large: COVID-19 samples, acute and convalescent, were from the United States, Italy and Spain. T cells, B-cell-depleted T cells, or PBMCs provided the cDNA or gDNA that served as material.

Source study methods: Amplification of reference gene primers was used by the study to estimate nucleated cell counts. Only in-frame clones appear in the TCRdb table, and some are missing; sequencing was by immunoSEQ multiplex PCR. Clone size and V and J calls were adopted from that table, with D and trimming inferred from the DNA. The sample has 35,000 or so clones, roughly nine tenths seen once. The clonotype comes from a human donor in a cohort sampled during active COVID-19. Sequencing used peripheral blood.

The CDR3 here is CASSVDSGQVSSYNEQFF. The CDR3 region has the DNA TGTGCCAGCAGCGTAGATTCGGGACAGGTGAGCTCCTACAATGAGCAGTTCTTC. The V gene is TRBV9, the J gene TRBJ2-1; 8 nucleotides match TRBD1. CDR1 SGDLS and CDR2 YYNGEE come from the germline V gene. Germline trimming cut 0 bases from V and 0 bases from J; bases unmatched to any gene: 8. The CDR3 covers 18 residues.